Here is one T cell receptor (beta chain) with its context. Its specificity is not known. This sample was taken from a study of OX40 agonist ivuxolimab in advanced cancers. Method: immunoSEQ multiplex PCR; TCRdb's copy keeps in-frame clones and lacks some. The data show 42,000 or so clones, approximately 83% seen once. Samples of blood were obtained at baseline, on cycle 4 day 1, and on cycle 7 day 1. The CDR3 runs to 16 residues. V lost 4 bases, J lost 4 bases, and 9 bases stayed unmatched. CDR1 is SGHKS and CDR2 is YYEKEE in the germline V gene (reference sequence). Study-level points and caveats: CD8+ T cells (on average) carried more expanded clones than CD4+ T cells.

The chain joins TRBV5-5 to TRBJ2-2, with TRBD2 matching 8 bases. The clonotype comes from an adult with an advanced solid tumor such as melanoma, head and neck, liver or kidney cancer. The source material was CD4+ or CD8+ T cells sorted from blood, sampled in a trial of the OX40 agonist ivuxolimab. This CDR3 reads CASSLGLAELTGELFF. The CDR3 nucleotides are TGTGCCAGCAGCCTCGGACTAGCTGAACTCACCGGGGAGCTGTTTTTT.